The 11 T cell receptor beta chains given below trace back to one sample, sequenced in a study of shared clonotypes between healthy human individuals. Profiled with immunoSEQ multiplex PCR; TCRdb holds only in-frame clones, not every one. The sample records hundreds of thousands of clones, around 73% being singletons. Input material: memory CD4+ T cells sorted from blood. Documented subset: CD45RA-negative fraction. All receptors derive from a woman aged 25 to 45 in good health.

The genes are TRBV28 and TRBJ2-1, with 7 bases that match TRBD1. The CDR3 is 15 amino acids. V gave up 6 bases and J gave up 7 bases; unmatched junction bases: 12. Germline assignment: CDR1 MDHEN and CDR2 SYDVKM. CDR3 sequence: CASSDLRGLRNEQFF. In DNA, the CDR3 is TGTGCCAGCAGCGATTTAAGGGGGCTCCGGAATGAGCAGTTCTTC.

The J gene is TRBJ2-1, the V gene TRBV10-3; D uncertain. Trimming took 8 bases from V and 8 from J, leaving 10 bases between them. Per germline, CDR1 ENHRY and CDR2 SYGVKD. The CDR3 runs to 11 residues. The CDR3 DNA reads as TGTGCCATCTCACAGTTCGATGAGCAGTTCTTC. This gives the protein CAISQFDEQFF.

The chain combines TRBV7-2 with TRBJ2-3; D may be TRBD2 (5 bases). This CDR3 spans 19 amino acids. CDR1 and CDR2 (germline): SGHTA, FQGNSA. The V and J ends lost 4 bases and 0 bases respectively, with 23 bases between them. The CDR3 DNA reads as TGTGCCAGCAGCTCCAGCGGCCTCCAAAGGCCCCTCAGCACAGATACGCAGTATTTT. This encodes CASSSSGLQRPLSTDTQYF.

This chain links TRBV7-9 with TRBJ1-1; 8 bases fit TRBD1. There are 14 residues in the CDR3. Germline V CDR1 and CDR2: SEHNR, FQNEAQ (reference sequence). The V segment lost 3 bases and the J segment 1 base; nucleotides outside the gene matches: 1. CDR3 sequence: CASSFGQGNTEAFF. The DNA of the CDR3 is TGTGCCAGCAGCTTTGGACAGGGGAACACTGAAGCTTTCTTT.

This clone was seen once. The genes are TRBV6-1 and TRBJ2-7; 15 bases align to TRBD2. The V gene end was trimmed by 6 bases and the J gene end by 4 bases; junction bases not matched to a gene: 4. Looked up from germline, CDR1 is MNHNS and CDR2 is SASEGT. This CDR3 region has 15 residues. Written as DNA, the CDR3 is TGTGCCAGCAGGACTGGGACTAGCGGGAGGTACGAGCAGTACTTC. Amino acids: CASRTGTSGRYEQYF.

The chain has TRBV29-1 and TRBJ1-1; D is undetermined. Germline lookup yields CDR1 SQVTM and CDR2 ANQGSEA. The CDR3 runs to 13 residues. Trimming took 1 base from V and 1 from J, leaving 7 bases between them. The CDR3 DNA follows: TGCAGCGTTGAAGCGGGTCAGAACACTGAAGCTTTCTTT. Its protein is CSVEAGQNTEAFF.

The chain couples TRBV7-2 to TRBJ2-1; TRBD2 might be the D (5 bases). Germline V gene data show CDR1 as SGHTA and CDR2 as FQGNSA. This CDR3 region has 15 residues. Trimming took 5 bases from V and 1 from J, leaving 12 bases between them. The CDR3 DNA follows: TGTGCCAGCAGCCCAGGACTCGATTCCTACAATGAGCAGTTCTTC. The encoded protein is CASSPGLDSYNEQFF. The whole variable domain, filled in from reference TRBV7-2 and TRBJ2-1, reads GAGVSQSPSNKVTEKGKDVELRCDPISGHTALYWYRQSLGQGLEFLIYFQGNSAPDKSGLPSDRFSAERTGGSVSTLTIQRTQQEDSAVYLCASSPGLDSYNEQFFGPGTRLTVL.

The rearrangement uses TRBV2 and TRBJ2-3, with 9 positions matching TRBD2. The J segment lost 2 bases and the V segment lost 6 bases, leaving 6 bases of the junction unmatched. This CDR3 has 15 residues. Germline V gene sequence: CDR1 SNHLY, CDR2 FYNNEI. In DNA form, the CDR3 reads TGTGCCAGCAGGCGGCTAGCGGGACCCACAGATACGCAGTATTTT. Translation gives CASRRLAGPTDTQYF.

This rearrangement joins TRBV27 to TRBJ1-1, with 7 bases lining up with TRBD1. Germline trimming cut 7 bases from V and 7 bases from J; bases unmatched to any gene: 9. Germline values: CDR1 MNHEY, CDR2 SMNVEV (reference sequence). CDR3 length equals 13 residues. In DNA, the CDR3 is TGTGCCAGCAAGGACAGGATGAACCTTGAAGCTTTCTTT. Amino acids: CASKDRMNLEAFF.

The chain is built from TRBV7-9 and TRBJ1-2, with TRBD1 as a possible D gene (6 bases). Per germline, CDR1 SEHNR and CDR2 FQNEAQ (reference sequence). V shed 1 base and J shed 6 bases, with 12 bases lying between them. The CDR3 is 14 amino acids. CDR3 DNA sequence: TGTGCCAGCAGCTTAGAAGACAGGTTTCATGGCTACACCTTC. It specifies CASSLEDRFHGYTF.

The chain employs TRBV5-1 and TRBJ2-7; D remains ambiguous. The length of the CDR3 is 15 residues. Trimming pared 1 base from V and 5 bases from J, leaving 16 bases between. Germline lookup yields CDR1 SGHRS and CDR2 YFSETQ. This CDR3 is CASSLSSGSYNEQYF. The CDR3 DNA reads TGCGCCAGCAGCTTGAGTTCAGGTTCCTACAACGAGCAGTACTTC.